A selection of T cell receptor beta chains follows, all from one sample in a study of cytotoxic CD8 clonotypes in ibrutinib-treated CLL. The assay was immunoSEQ multiplex PCR, and TCRdb's table has in-frame clones only and misses some. The table lists some 70,000 clones, approximately 71% of them singletons. The input for sequencing was PBMCs, taken after 12 months of ibrutinib treatment. The receptors derive from a human donor with chronic lymphocytic leukemia. Each CDR3 is given with its conserved first and last residue. A D gene is named only where the DNA matches it firmly. Some rows have no size entry. The others give once, few or many, or a class for an expanded clone.

J: TRBJ2-5; V: TRBV29-1; size: .; D: TRBD2; CDR3: CSAGGETQYF; DNA: TGCAGCGCCGGGGGGGAGACCCAGTACTTC
J: TRBJ2-3; V: TRBV5-1; size: .; D: .; CDR3: CASSLAQVGDTQYF; DNA: TGCGCCAGCAGCTTGGCCCAAGTCGGAGATACGCAGTATTTT
J: TRBJ1-1; V: TRBV11-2; size: once; D: .; CDR3: CASSLVPGRTEAFF; DNA: TGTGCCAGCAGCTTAGTCCCAGGGCGCACTGAAGCTTTCTTT
J: TRBJ2-1; V: TRBV9; size: .; D: TRBD2; CDR3: CASTPRGEGRAEQFF; DNA: TGTGCCAGCACCCCTCGGGGGGAGGGGAGGGCTGAGCAGTTCTTC
J: TRBJ2-6; V: TRBV18; size: .; D: TRBD1; CDR3: CASSPQGQGTSSGANVLTF; DNA: TGTGCCAGCTCACCACAGGGACAGGGAACCAGCTCTGGGGCCAACGTCCTGACTTTC
J: TRBJ1-2; V: TRBV7-2; size: .; D: .; CDR3: CASSPAGAVYGYTF; DNA: TGTGCCAGCAGCCCCGCCGGGGCAGTCTATGGCTACACCTTC
J: TRBJ1-4; V: TRBV7-2; size: .; D: .; CDR3: CASSLSGLKDEKLFF; DNA: TGTGCCAGCAGCCTATCAGGGTTAAAAGATGAAAAACTGTTTTTT
J: TRBJ2-3; V: TRBV30; size: .; D: TRBD1; CDR3: CAWRGTGGRSDTQYF; DNA: TGTGCCTGGAGGGGGACAGGGGGCAGGTCAGATACGCAGTATTTT
J: TRBJ2-1; V: TRBV15; size: .; D: TRBD2; CDR3: CATSRRLGLAGGLEQFF; DNA: TGTGCCACCAGCAGAAGACTGGGACTAGCGGGGGGGCTGGAGCAGTTCTTC
J: TRBJ2-3; V: TRBV11-2; size: .; D: .; CDR3: CASSGGVFTDTQYF; DNA: TGTGCCAGCAGCGGAGGGGTCTTCACAGATACGCAGTATTTT
J: TRBJ2-3; V: TRBV15; size: .; D: .; CDR3: CATSIGLGADTQYF; DNA: TGTGCCACCAGTATCGGACTGGGGGCAGATACGCAGTATTTT
J: TRBJ1-2; V: TRBV6-6; size: .; D: TRBD1; CDR3: CASSPTRQGDGYTF; DNA: TGTGCCAGCAGTCCGACTCGTCAGGGGGATGGCTACACCTTC
J: TRBJ1-1; V: TRBV4-3; size: .; D: TRBD1; CDR3: CASSTRQGGTEAFF; DNA: TGCGCCAGCAGCACACGACAGGGCGGGACTGAAGCTTTCTTT
J: TRBJ2-1; V: TRBV9; size: .; D: TRBD2; CDR3: CASSILAGGPNEQFF; DNA: TGTGCCAGCAGCATATTAGCGGGGGGGCCAAATGAGCAGTTCTTC
J: TRBJ1-5; V: TRBV7-6; size: .; D: .; CDR3: CASSLRGKYNQPQHF; DNA: TGTGCCAGCAGCCTCAGGGGAAAATACAATCAGCCCCAGCATTTT
J: TRBJ2-7; V: TRBV7-6; size: few; D: TRBD2; CDR3: CASSLQGGVSYEQYF; DNA: TGTGCCAGCAGCTTGCAGGGAGGGGTATCCTACGAGCAGTACTTC
J: TRBJ1-1; V: TRBV19; size: few; D: .; CDR3: CASSILFGFENTEAFF; DNA: TGTGCCAGTAGTATACTTTTCGGTTTCGAGAACACTGAAGCTTTCTTT
J: TRBJ2-3; V: TRBV21-1; size: .; D: .; CDR3: CASSKGSQDLSYTQYF; DNA: TGTGCCAGCAGCAAAGGTTCTCAGGACCTATCATATACGCAGTATTTT
J: TRBJ2-1; V: TRBV5-5; size: .; D: TRBD2; CDR3: CASSLSGVGNEQFF; DNA: TGTGCCAGCAGCTTAAGCGGGGTAGGCAATGAGCAGTTCTTC
J: TRBJ1-1; V: TRBV30; size: .; D: .; CDR3: CASGEVPHAFF; DNA: TGTGCCTCAGGAGAAGTACCCCACGCTTTCTTT
J: TRBJ2-7; V: TRBV5-1; size: .; D: .; CDR3: CASSLESGQAYEQYF; DNA: TGCGCCAGCAGCTTGGAGTCAGGGCAGGCCTACGAGCAGTACTTC
J: TRBJ2-2; V: TRBV4-2; size: .; D: TRBD1; CDR3: CASSHGQDPGTGELFF; DNA: TGTGCCAGCAGCCACGGACAGGACCCCGGCACCGGGGAGCTGTTTTTT